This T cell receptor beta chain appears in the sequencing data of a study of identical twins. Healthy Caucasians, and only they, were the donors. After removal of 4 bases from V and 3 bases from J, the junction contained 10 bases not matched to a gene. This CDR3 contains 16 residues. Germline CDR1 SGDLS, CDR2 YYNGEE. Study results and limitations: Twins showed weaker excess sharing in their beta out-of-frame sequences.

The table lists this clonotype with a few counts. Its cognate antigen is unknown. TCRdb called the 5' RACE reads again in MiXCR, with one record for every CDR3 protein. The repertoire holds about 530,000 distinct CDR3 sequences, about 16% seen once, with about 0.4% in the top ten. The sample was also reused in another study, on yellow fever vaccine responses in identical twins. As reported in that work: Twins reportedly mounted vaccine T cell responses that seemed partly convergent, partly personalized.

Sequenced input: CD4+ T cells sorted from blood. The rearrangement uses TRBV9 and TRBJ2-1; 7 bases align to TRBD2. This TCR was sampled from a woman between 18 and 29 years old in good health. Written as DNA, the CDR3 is TGTGCCAGCAGCCCAATGACTAGCCTCTTCTACAATGAGCAGTTCTTC. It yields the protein CASSPMTSLFYNEQFF.